The next 29 T cell receptor beta chains were all read from a single sample in a study of cytomegalovirus exposure and HLA in healthy donors. PCR amplification relied on 60 Vbeta primers (plus 13 Jbeta primers). TCRdb keeps only in-frame clones here, not all; method: immunoSEQ multiplex PCR. The sample table includes about 82,000 clones. Sequences were obtained from PBMCs. The receptors derive from a woman in her twenties or thirties in good health and CMV-seronegative.

The chain joins TRBV29-1 to TRBJ1-1, with D uncertain. The CDR3 length is 13 residues. Per the germline V gene, CDR1 is SQVTM and CDR2 is ANQGSEA. Trimming removed 6 bases from V and 0 bases from J, with 11 bases in between. The chain's CDR3 is CSVALGLNTEAFF. CDR3 nucleotides: TGCAGCGTCGCCCTCGGTCTGAACACTGAAGCTTTCTTT.

This sequence joins TRBV2 and TRBJ1-2, with D possibly TRBD1 on 5 matching bases. Germline CDR1 and CDR2: SNHLY and FYNNEI. V gave up 4 bases and J gave up 4 bases, with 13 bases separating them. The CDR3 is 14 residues long. CDR3 DNA: TGTGCCAGCAGTGCCCCAGCAGGGTTCTATGGCTACACCTTC. Translated, it gives CASSAPAGFYGYTF.

V and J are TRBV18 and TRBJ2-7; 15 bases map to TRBD2. Germline CDR1 KGHSH, CDR2 LQKENI. The V gene end was trimmed by 3 bases and the J gene end by 2 bases; junction bases not matched to a gene: 8. There are 18 residues in the CDR3. The CDR3: CASSPRTSGRGGAYEQYF. The DNA for the CDR3 is TGTGCCAGCTCACCCAGGACTAGCGGGAGGGGAGGCGCCTACGAGCAGTACTTC. The full variable domain, completed using reference TRBV18 and TRBJ2-7, is NAGVMQNPRHLVRRRGQEARLRCSPMKGHSHVYWYRQLPEEGLKFMVYLQKENIIDESGMPKERFSAEFPKEGPSILRIQQVVRGDSAAYFCASSPRTSGRGGAYEQYFGPGTRLTVT.

This chain uses TRBV5-1 with TRBJ2-1, with D possibly being TRBD2 (5 bases). This CDR3 has 15 amino acids. Germline V gives CDR1 SGHRS, CDR2 YFSETQ. V was clipped by 3 bases and J by 3 bases, with 13 bases between them. CDR3 DNA sequence: TGCGCCAGCAGCTGGGCGGCTAGCAACTACAATGAGCAGTTCTTC. Amino acids: CASSWAASNYNEQFF.

This chain joins TRBV6-1 and TRBJ1-4; D is unresolved. V was shortened by 6 bases and J by 8 bases, with 16 bases between the two germline ends. CDR1 MNHNS and CDR2 SASEGT come from the germline V gene. This CDR3 region has 14 residues. CDR3 loop: CASSLQETREKLFF. As DNA, the CDR3 is TGTGCCAGCAGCCTACAAGAGACGAGGGAAAAACTGTTTTTT.

V gene TRBV7-9 combines with J gene TRBJ2-5, with D tentatively TRBD2 (5 bases). Germline loops: CDR1 SEHNR, CDR2 FQNEAQ (reference sequence). This CDR3 is built from 12 residues. Deletions cut 7 bases from V and 5 bases from J, with 11 bases between. DNA of the CDR3: TGTGCCAGCAAGGGAGAAGGGGAGACCCAGTACTTC. Translation gives CASKGEGETQYF.

The chain combines TRBV28 with TRBJ1-1, with D unresolved. This CDR3 is 13 amino acids long. Trimming stripped 5 bases from V and 4 bases from J, with 11 bases between. Germline CDR1 MDHEN, CDR2 SYDVKM. The CDR3 bases are TGTGCCAGCAGTACCCTCCCGGGCACTGAAGCTTTCTTT. This sequence encodes CASSTLPGTEAFF.

The CDR3 DNA is TGTGCCAGCAGCTTAGGTGCCAGGGAGGATACTGAAGCTTTCTTT. Translation: CASSLGAREDTEAFF. V and J are TRBV11-1 and TRBJ1-1; D possibly corresponds to TRBD1 (5 bases). CDR1 is SGHAT, CDR2 FQDESV, per germline (reference sequence). The V gene lost 1 base and the J gene lost 5 bases, with 14 bases spanning the gap. The CDR3 has 15 residues.

The chain carries TRBV6-1 and TRBJ1-1, with D perhaps TRBD1 (6 bases). The CDR3 runs to 13 residues. V was pared by 8 bases and J by 5 bases, with 15 bases between. Germline CDR1 is MNHNS and CDR2 is SASEGT. In DNA form, the CDR3 reads TGTGCCAGCTACAGGGTCGATCGAACTGAAGCTTTCTTT. Encoded protein: CASYRVDRTEAFF.

The chain recombines TRBV4-1 with TRBJ1-3; D unresolved. The CDR3 runs to 15 residues. The V and J ends lost 0 bases and 5 bases respectively, with 11 bases between them. Germline V gene data show CDR1 as MGHRA and CDR2 as YSYEKL. This CDR3 reads CASSQEAERRNTIYF. The CDR3 region has the DNA TGCGCCAGCAGCCAAGAGGCCGAGAGGAGAAACACCATATATTTT.

The J gene is TRBJ1-1, the V gene TRBV13, with D unclear. The germline CDR1 and CDR2 sequences are PRHDT and FYEKMQ (reference sequence). The CDR3 covers 11 residues. Trimming left V 3 bases short and J 11 bases short, with 10 bases between. As DNA, the CDR3 is TGTGCCAGCAGCTTCTCTGGGAGGGCTTTCTTT. Its translation: CASSFSGRAFF.

V and J are TRBV7-9 and TRBJ1-1, with unresolved D. Trimming removed 0 bases from V and 10 bases from J, with 15 bases in between. Germline V lookup: CDR1 SEHNR, CDR2 FQNEAQ (reference sequence). The CDR3 covers 14 residues. CDR3 nucleotide sequence: TGTGCCAGCAGCTTAGCAGGGTCGGAGGGTGGAGCTTTCTTT. Translation gives CASSLAGSEGGAFF.

The chain employs TRBV4-1 and TRBJ1-5; D perhaps matches TRBD1 (6 bases). Germline lookup yields CDR1 MGHRA and CDR2 YSYEKL. Trimming shortened V by 1 base and J by 0 bases, and 10 bases separated the two germline ends. The CDR3 is 16 residues long. CDR3 residues: CASSQGTDYSNQPQHF. CDR3 nucleotides: TGCGCCAGCAGCCAAGGGACAGATTATAGCAATCAGCCCCAGCATTTT.

This rearrangement joins TRBV7-9 to TRBJ2-5; 9 bases are a match to TRBD1. V lost 4 bases, J lost 2 bases, and 8 bases stayed unmatched. The CDR3 covers 16 residues. CDR1 and CDR2 from the germline V gene are SEHNR and FQNEAQ (reference sequence). CDR3 in amino acids: CASSYGDRVWQETQYF. The CDR3 bases are TGTGCCAGCAGCTATGGGGACAGGGTTTGGCAAGAGACCCAGTACTTC.

The rearrangement links TRBV4-1 to TRBJ1-1; a possible D gene is TRBD1 (6 bases). This CDR3 region has 15 residues. The V end was cut by 4 bases, the J end by 5 bases, with 17 bases between. The germline V gene has CDR1 MGHRA and CDR2 YSYEKL. The CDR3 region is CASSRANREGTEAFF. The DNA for the CDR3 is TGCGCCAGCAGCCGAGCGAACAGGGAGGGGACTGAAGCTTTCTTT.

V gene TRBV6-1 combines with J gene TRBJ2-2, with D unclear. Germline CDR1 reads MNHNS; CDR2 reads SASEGT. The V and J ends lost 3 bases and 4 bases respectively, with 3 bases between them. The CDR3 totals 12 residues. The CDR3 sequence: CASSDSTGELFF. The DNA for the CDR3 is TGTGCCAGCAGTGACAGCACCGGGGAGCTGTTTTTT.

Worth noting for this clone: In the same sample, other DNA sequences code for this CDR3. The V gene is TRBV7-9, the J gene TRBJ2-7; 8 bases are shared with TRBD2. Looked up from germline, CDR1 is SEHNR and CDR2 is FQNEAQ (reference sequence). Trimming removed 5 bases from V and 6 bases from J; junction bases left unmatched: 6. CDR3 length equals 13 residues. In nucleotides, the CDR3 is TGTGCCAGCAGCCCTGGACTAGCTGGCGAGCAGTACTTC. It encodes CASSPGLAGEQYF.

The chain employs TRBV18 and TRBJ1-1, with D possibly matching TRBD1 (6 bases). Germline CDR1 reads KGHSH; CDR2 reads LQKENI. The germline V and J ends were trimmed by 6 bases and 3 bases, with 14 bases remaining between them. CDR3 length: 14 amino acids. CDR3 protein: CASSSGASYTEAFF. In DNA form, the CDR3 reads TGTGCCAGCTCCTCAGGGGCTTCCTACACTGAAGCTTTCTTT. The whole variable domain, filled in from reference TRBV18 and TRBJ1-1, reads NAGVMQNPRHLVRRRGQEARLRCSPMKGHSHVYWYRQLPEEGLKFMVYLQKENIIDESGMPKERFSAEFPKEGPSILRIQQVVRGDSAAYFCASSSGASYTEAFFGQGTRLTVV.

The V call is TRBV5-1, the J call TRBJ1-4; D is possibly TRBD1 (6 bases). CDR3 length: 13 amino acids. V lost 4 bases to trimming and J lost 6 bases, with 10 bases between them. Looked up from germline, CDR1 is SGHRS and CDR2 is YFSETQ. CDR3 nucleotide sequence: TGCGCCAGCAGCGGGAGACAGGATGAAAAACTGTTTTTT. Protein sequence: CASSGRQDEKLFF.

The J gene is TRBJ1-1, the V gene TRBV11-3, with 8 bases identical to TRBD1. There are 13 residues in the CDR3. CDR1 is SGHNT and CDR2 is YENEEA in the germline V gene. Trimming at V came to 3 bases and at J to 4 bases, leaving 1 base not matched to a gene. CDR3 nucleotides: TGTGCCAGCAGCTTGACAGGGGTCACTGAAGCTTTCTTT. Translating it yields CASSLTGVTEAFF.

The rearrangement joins TRBV7-9 to TRBJ2-5; no clear D gene. This CDR3 contains 14 residues. The germline gives CDR1 SEHNR, CDR2 FQNEAQ (reference sequence). Trimming removed 6 bases at V and 1 base at J, with 12 bases between. This CDR3 is CASRPTSAQETQYF. The CDR3 nucleotides read TGTGCCAGCAGACCGACAAGTGCCCAAGAGACCCAGTACTTC.

The rearrangement links TRBV7-9 to TRBJ1-2, with 9 bases fitting TRBD1. The germline gives CDR1 SEHNR, CDR2 FQNEAQ (reference sequence). V lost 5 bases, J lost 6 bases, and 4 bases stayed unmatched. CDR3 length equals 13 residues. The CDR3 DNA follows: TGTGCCAGCAGCGATACAGGGGGCGATGGCTACACCTTC. Its translation is CASSDTGGDGYTF.

The chain recombines TRBV27 with TRBJ2-2, with D tentatively TRBD1 (6 bases). Germline V gives CDR1 MNHEY, CDR2 SMNVEV (reference sequence). The V and J ends lost 3 bases and 4 bases respectively, with 18 bases between them. The CDR3 totals 17 residues. The chain's CDR3 is CASSFFSPGASTGELFF. CDR3 DNA: TGTGCCAGCAGTTTCTTTTCTCCAGGGGCTAGCACCGGGGAGCTGTTTTTT.

The V call is TRBV29-1, the J call TRBJ2-1; 12 bases map to TRBD2. The CDR3 sequence is 13 residues long. Germline CDR1 SQVTM, CDR2 ANQGSEA. J was trimmed by 10 bases and V by 7 bases; bases with no gene match: 8. The CDR3 loop reads CSAGLAGAAEQFF. The CDR3 DNA follows: TGCAGCGCGGGACTAGCGGGTGCCGCAGAGCAGTTCTTC.

V and J are TRBV30 and TRBJ2-3; no clear D. CDR3 length: 13 amino acids. Between the trimmed V and J ends, which lost 2 bases and 5 bases, there was a span of 11 bases. The germline V gene encodes CDR1 GTSNPN and CDR2 SVGIG (reference sequence). In DNA, the CDR3 is TGTGCCTGGAGTCCCTCTTTTCTAGATACGCAGTATTTT. Protein: CAWSPSFLDTQYF.

The chain links TRBV15 to TRBJ2-1; the match to TRBD1 covers 8 bases. The V gene's germline CDR1 is LNHNV and CDR2 YYDKDF (reference sequence). This CDR3 region has 15 residues. V shed 8 bases and J 1 base; nucleotides not matched to a gene: 7. The CDR3 spells CATGFDRGSYNEQFF. The CDR3 coding sequence is TGTGCCACCGGATTTGACAGGGGTTCCTACAATGAGCAGTTCTTC.

V gene TRBV7-6 combines with J gene TRBJ2-2, with D maybe TRBD1 (7 bases). The V and J ends lost 6 bases and 2 bases respectively, with 10 bases between them. This CDR3 has 14 amino acids. Looked up from germline, CDR1 is SGHVS and CDR2 is FNYEAQ. CDR3 protein: CASSQGGNTGELFF. As DNA, the CDR3 is TGTGCCAGCAGTCAGGGGGGAAACACCGGGGAGCTGTTTTTT.

The chain joins TRBV5-1 to TRBJ2-1; 9 bases map to TRBD1. This CDR3 spans 14 amino acids. The germline V gene has CDR1 SGHRS and CDR2 YFSETQ. The junction had 8 bases not matched to a gene; V was cut back by 7 bases and J by 6 bases. The CDR3 DNA reads as TGCGCCAGCCACCGGGACAGGGTCATCAATGAGCAGTTCTTC. Translation gives CASHRDRVINEQFF.

The V gene is TRBV7-2, the J gene TRBJ2-7; 9 nucleotides line up with TRBD2. CDR3 length: 15 amino acids. Trimming at V came to 0 bases and at J to 2 bases, leaving 2 bases not matched to a gene. Germline CDR1 is SGHTA and CDR2 is FQGNSA. The chain's CDR3 is CASSLASGRPYEQYF. The CDR3 DNA follows: TGTGCCAGCAGCTTAGCAAGCGGGAGGCCCTACGAGCAGTACTTC.